Listed below are T cell receptor beta chains from one sample, sequenced in a study of shared clonotypes between healthy human individuals. Profiling relied on immunoSEQ multiplex PCR, and the TCRdb table lists in-frame clones only, not all of them. Here the sample spans millions of clones, just over 90% being singletons. The sample comprised naive CD8+ T cells from PBMCs. These receptors originate from a man between 18 and 29 years old in good health. Some clones in this sample may be carry-over from other donors' samples. CDR3s include the opening cysteine and the closing phenylalanine or tryptophan. The order of the fields is clone size, V gene, D gene, J gene, CDR3 DNA, CDR3 protein. D genes are given only for firm matches. Expanded clones get a size class; other rows say once, few or many, or leave the size out.

clone size: NA
V gene: TRBV5-4
D gene: NA
J gene: TRBJ2-7
CDR3 DNA: TGTGCCAGCAGCTTGTACTACGAGCAGTACTTC
CDR3 protein: CASSLYYEQYF

clone size: NA
V gene: TRBV7-9
D gene: TRBD2
J gene: TRBJ2-1
CDR3 DNA: TGTGCCAGCAGCCTCTTAGCGGGAATCGCCTACAATGAGCAGTTCTTC
CDR3 protein: CASSLLAGIAYNEQFF

clone size: NA
V gene: TRBV5-6
D gene: NA
J gene: TRBJ2-5
CDR3 DNA: TGTGCCAGCAGCTGGGGGTCAGGACGAGAGACCCAGTACTTC
CDR3 protein: CASSWGSGRETQYF

clone size: NA
V gene: TRBV6-1
D gene: NA
J gene: TRBJ2-2
CDR3 DNA: TGTGCCAGCAGTGAAAGGGAGCTGTTTTTT
CDR3 protein: CASSERELFF

clone size: few
V gene: TRBV7-2
D gene: NA
J gene: TRBJ1-2
CDR3 DNA: TGTGCCAGCAACGAGGGGACATACAACTATGGCTACACCTTC
CDR3 protein: CASNEGTYNYGYTF

clone size: NA
V gene: TRBV6-6
D gene: NA
J gene: TRBJ1-2
CDR3 DNA: TGTGCCAGCAGTTGGGTAGGACCTAACTATGGCTACACCTTC
CDR3 protein: CASSWVGPNYGYTF

clone size: NA
V gene: TRBV30
D gene: TRBD2
J gene: TRBJ2-7
CDR3 DNA: TGTGCCTGGAGTGCGGGGGGCGAGCAGTACTTC
CDR3 protein: CAWSAGGEQYF

clone size: NA
V gene: TRBV5-5
D gene: TRBD1
J gene: TRBJ2-6
CDR3 DNA: TGTGCCAGCAAGTGGGCAGGGGGCGCTGGGGCCAACGTCCTGACTTTC
CDR3 protein: CASKWAGGAGANVLTF

clone size: NA
V gene: TRBV27
D gene: NA
J gene: TRBJ2-5
CDR3 DNA: TGTGCCAGCGGGGGGGAGACCCAGTACTTC
CDR3 protein: CASGGETQYF

clone size: NA
V gene: TRBV29-1
D gene: TRBD2
J gene: TRBJ2-1
CDR3 DNA: TGCAGCGCTCGGACTAGCAATAGCAATGAGCAGTTCTTC
CDR3 protein: CSARTSNSNEQFF

clone size: NA
V gene: TRBV5-1
D gene: NA
J gene: TRBJ2-7
CDR3 DNA: TGCGCCAGCAGAGTCGCAGGGGAGGGCGAGCAGTACTTC
CDR3 protein: CASRVAGEGEQYF

clone size: NA
V gene: TRBV27
D gene: NA
J gene: TRBJ2-1
CDR3 DNA: TGTGCCAGCTCGGTAACAGGAAGCACCTACAATGAGCAGTTCTTC
CDR3 protein: CASSVTGSTYNEQFF

clone size: NA
V gene: TRBV18
D gene: NA
J gene: TRBJ2-7
CDR3 DNA: TGTGCCAGCTCACCACCAGGGGGGAATTTGGCCTACGAGCAGTACTTC
CDR3 protein: CASSPPGGNLAYEQYF

clone size: NA
V gene: TRBV2
D gene: NA
J gene: TRBJ2-7
CDR3 DNA: TGTGCCAGCAGTGAGTGGGCGGGCTCCTACGAGCAGTACTTC
CDR3 protein: CASSEWAGSYEQYF

clone size: NA
V gene: TRBV10-2
D gene: NA
J gene: TRBJ2-1
CDR3 DNA: TGCGCCAGCAGTATGCTAAAGCGGAGCTCCTACAATGAGCAGTTCTTC
CDR3 protein: CASSMLKRSSYNEQFF